This TCR beta chain was identified during a study of blood T cell repertoires in COVID-19. V shed 5 bases and J 9 bases; nucleotides not matched to a gene: 10. This CDR3 has 14 amino acids. The V gene's germline CDR1 is SGHTA and CDR2 FQGNSA. Assay used: immunoSEQ multiplex PCR; TCRdb lists only in-frame clones, some missing. The profile shows 140,000 to 150,000 clones, 86% of them singletons. This receptor was identified in a man in his forties or fifties who had recovered from COVID-19. This chain links TRBV7-2 with TRBJ1-3; 7 bases map to TRBD1. The material sequenced was PBMCs or T cells enriched from blood (not recorded which). The CDR3 reads CASSPDREVGTIYF. The DNA of the CDR3 is TGTGCCAGCAGCCCCGACAGGGAAGTAGGCACCATATATTTT.